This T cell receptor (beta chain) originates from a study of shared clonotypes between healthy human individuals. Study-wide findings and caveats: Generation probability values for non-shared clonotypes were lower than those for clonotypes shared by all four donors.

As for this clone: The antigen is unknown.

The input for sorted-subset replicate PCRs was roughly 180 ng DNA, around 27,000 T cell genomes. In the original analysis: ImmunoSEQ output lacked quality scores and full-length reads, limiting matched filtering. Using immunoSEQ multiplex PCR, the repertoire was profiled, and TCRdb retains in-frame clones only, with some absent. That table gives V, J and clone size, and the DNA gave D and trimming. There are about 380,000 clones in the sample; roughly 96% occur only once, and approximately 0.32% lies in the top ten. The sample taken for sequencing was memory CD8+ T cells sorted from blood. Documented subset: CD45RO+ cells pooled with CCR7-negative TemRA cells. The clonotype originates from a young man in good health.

CDR3 sequence: CASSQDPQDGTGELFF. CDR3 coding DNA: TGCGCCAGCAGCCAAGATCCTCAGGACGGCACCGGGGAGCTGTTTTTT. V usage is TRBV4-1 and J usage is TRBJ2-2; no firm D call. V lost 0 bases and J lost 4, with 12 bases in between. The CDR3 has 16 amino acids. Germline-derived CDR1 and CDR2 are MGHRA and YSYEKL.